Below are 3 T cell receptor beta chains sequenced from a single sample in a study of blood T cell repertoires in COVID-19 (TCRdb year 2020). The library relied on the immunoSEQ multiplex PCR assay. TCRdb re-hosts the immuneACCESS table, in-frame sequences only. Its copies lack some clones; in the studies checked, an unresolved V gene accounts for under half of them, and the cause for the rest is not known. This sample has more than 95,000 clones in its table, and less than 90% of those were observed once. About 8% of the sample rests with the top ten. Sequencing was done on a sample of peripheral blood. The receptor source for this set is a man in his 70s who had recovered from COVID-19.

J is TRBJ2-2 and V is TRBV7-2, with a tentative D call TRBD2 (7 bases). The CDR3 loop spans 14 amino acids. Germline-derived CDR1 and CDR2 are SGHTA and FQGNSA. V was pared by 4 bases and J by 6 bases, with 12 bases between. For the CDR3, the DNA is TGTGCCAGCAGCTACCAAGGGGGGGCCGGGGAGCTGTTTTTT. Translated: CASSYQGGAGELFF. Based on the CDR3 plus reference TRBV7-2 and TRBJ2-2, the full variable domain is GAGVSQSPSNKVTEKGKDVELRCDPISGHTALYWYRQSLGQGLEFLIYFQGNSAPDKSGLPSDRFSAERTGGSVSTLTIQRTQQEDSAVYLCASSYQGGAGELFFGEGSRLTVL.

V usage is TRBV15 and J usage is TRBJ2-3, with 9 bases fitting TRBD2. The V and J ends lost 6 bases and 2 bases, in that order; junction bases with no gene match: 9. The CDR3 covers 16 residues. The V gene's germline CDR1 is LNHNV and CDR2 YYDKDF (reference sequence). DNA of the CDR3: TGTGCCACCAGTGTGGCAGCGGGAGGTGACACAGATACGCAGTATTTT. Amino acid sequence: CATSVAAGGDTDTQYF.

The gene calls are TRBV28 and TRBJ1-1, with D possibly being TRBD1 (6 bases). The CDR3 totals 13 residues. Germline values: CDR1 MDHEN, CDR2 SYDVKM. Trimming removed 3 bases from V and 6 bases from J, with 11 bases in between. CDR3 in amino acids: CASSFPGQSEAFF. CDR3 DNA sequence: TGTGCCAGCAGTTTCCCCGGACAGTCTGAAGCTTTCTTT.